The present TCR beta chain was sequenced within a study of T cells in Graves' hyperthyroidism and ophthalmopathy (dated by TCRdb to about 2019). Regarding the study in general: Peripheral blood samples were taken at initial diagnosis, before any treatment was given. TCR V-J signatures able to tell the groups apart were searched for in a discovery cohort of approximately 95 patients, of whom approximately 40 had Graves' ophthalmopathy and about 60 had stable Graves' hyperthyroidism. Prospective prediction of ophthalmopathy was tested in an independent validation cohort consisting of about 19 hyperthyroidism patients and more than 15 patients who later progressed to ophthalmopathy. The 100 or so discovery patients were randomly divided into training and test sets at a 7:3 ratio. In addition, the study compared T-cell repertoires in thyroid tissue and in blood from several Graves' hyperthyroidism patients. Once sampling was done, hyperthyroidism patients were given methimazole at a starting dose of 30 mg daily, whereas ophthalmopathy patients were given high-dose intravenous methylprednisolone. The paper reports TCR Vbeta CDR3 sequencing of some 140 peripheral blood samples: 40 or so ophthalmopathy, under 80 hyperthyroidism and approximately 17 progressor patients. Results and caveats for the whole study, not just this receptor: In validation, progression to ophthalmopathy was predicted by the model with 65% to 71% sensitivity and 72.22% specificity, a median of about 6.8 months before onset. A model built on a 13 V-J signature distinguished ophthalmopathy from stable hyperthyroidism, reaching about 88% sensitivity and around 81% specificity in cross-validation and 80%/75% in testing. No statistical method was used to fix the sample size in advance, and group allocation was not hidden from the investigators. Most expanded thyroid clonotypes (frequency above 0.001) were also found in blood, which suggests that blood repertoires may mirror thyroid immune responses.

Hyperthyroidism patients were newly diagnosed, with disease duration under 2 months, and aged 18 to 65 years. The study excluded patients with uncontrolled infections, other autoimmune diseases, pregnancy or lactation. Diagnoses relied on clinical symptoms, serum thyroxine and TRAb, thyroid ultrasound and orbital computed tomography. For progressor patients, blood was drawn at the first diagnosis of hyperthyroidism, before any ophthalmopathy symptoms had appeared. Ficoll-Paque density gradient centrifugation was used to isolate PBMCs from under 11 ml of fresh peripheral blood. Patients classed as progressors first received a Graves' hyperthyroidism diagnosis and then went on to develop ophthalmopathy during follow-up. Total RNA was extracted with Trizol reagent, and quality was checked on an Agilent 2100 Bioanalyzer. The TCR beta CDR3 regions were amplified from RNA transcripts. The first round of RT-PCR for the TCR CDR3 was performed with the HTBI primer set and the Qiagen OneStep RT-PCR kit. Libraries were constructed in a second round of multiplex PCR, after which size selection and purification were performed. Libraries were sequenced paired-end with 100 bp reads on an Illumina HiSeq2000. The original pipeline was this. SOAPnuke was used to process the raw data, with reads discarded if the reads contained adapters or uncalled bases, had a mean Phred below 15, or lacked an exact constant-primer or identifier match. COPE v1.2.5 was used to merge high-quality paired reads, and clonotypes were defined as unique nucleotide sequences. MiTCR v1.1 was used to align the clonotypes against IMGT TRBV, TRBD and TRBJ reference segments. Only V-J combinations with frequency above 0.0001, covering 99.2% of repertoires, were analysed. The TCS score was defined as F50 (clonal expansion) divided by E x V (chaos), with BLOSUM62-based TCRdist calculated between CDR3 peptides within each V-J. Welch's t-statistics and random forest reduced around 520 V-J features to fewer than 15, which were used in a naive Bayes classifier (R e1071). TCRdb took the public reads, trimmed them with fastp at Q25, ran MiXCR for clone calling and kept in-frame beta chains. Under each unique CDR3 protein, matching rows form one entry showing the most common genes and DNA. What appears here as the V and J calls and clone size reflects TCRdb's work, not the paper's. Present in this sample are around 340,000 distinct CDR3 sequences, 17% of which were seen just once. 34% of the sample goes to the ten largest clones.

As concerns this clonotype: It lacks a known antigen. Base-call qualities are not available, and no considerably larger clone is one nucleotide away.

There are 21 amino acids in the CDR3, from cysteine to phenylalanine inclusive. Only CDR3 DNA remains: 63 bases, in frame from the first base. CDR1 MNHNS and CDR2 SASEGT are derived from the germline V gene. V sheds 0 bases and J sheds 6 bases, leaving 32 bases between their ends. The rearrangement joined TRBV6-1 to TRBJ1-2, with a weak D call of TRBD1 (5 bases match). The material sequenced was blood. The source is a woman aged 25 to 39 with Graves' hyperthyroidism that later progressed to Graves' ophthalmopathy. Here the CDR3 is given as CASSEAGGGGLLFRPFDGYTF. The nucleotides are TGTGCCAGCAGTGAAGCGGGGGGGGGGGGACTACTATTCCGCCCCTTCGATGGCTACACCTTC.